These 30 T cell receptor beta chains share one sample of origin, sequenced in a study of OX40 agonist ivuxolimab in advanced cancers. Library preparation was by the immunoSEQ multiplex PCR assay. The source is immuneACCESS, and TCRdb retained only in-frame sequences with V and J called. Part of the clones is not carried over; for the studies checked, unresolved V genes explain less than half of this, and the remainder is unexplained. The sample table shows under 100,000 clones, and over 70% are seen once. More than 3.5% of the sample is taken by the ten largest. This specimen consisted of CD4+ or CD8+ T cells sorted from blood, obtained in a trial of the OX40 agonist ivuxolimab. These TCRs come from an adult with an advanced solid tumor such as melanoma, head and neck, liver or kidney cancer.

The sample holds a few counts of this clone. The same CDR3 can be traced to other DNA sequences in this sample. The chain combines TRBV5-1 with TRBJ2-5; 10 bases fit TRBD2. The CDR3 runs to 14 residues. Trimming removed 2 bases from V and 3 bases from J; junction bases left unmatched: 1. Germline V CDR1 and CDR2: SGHRS, YFSETQ. In DNA form, the CDR3 reads TGCGCCAGCAGCTTCGGACTAGCGGAAGAGACCCAGTACTTC. Protein: CASSFGLAEETQYF. Full variable domain (remainder filled in from reference TRBV5-1 and TRBJ2-5): KAGVTQTPRYLIKTRGQQVTLSCSPISGHRSVSWYQQTPGQGLQFLFEYFSETQRNKGNFPGRFSGRQFSNSRSEMNVSTLELGDSALYLCASSFGLAEETQYFGPGTRLLVL.

The chain links TRBV9 to TRBJ1-1, with D possibly TRBD1 on 6 matching bases. The germline V and J ends were trimmed by 0 bases and 4 bases, with 13 bases remaining between them. From germline, CDR1 is SGDLS and CDR2 YYNGEE. The CDR3 is 15 amino acids. The CDR3 DNA follows: TGTGCCAGCAGCGTAGCCGGACAGCCGAGCACTGAAGCTTTCTTT. This translates into CASSVAGQPSTEAFF.

V is TRBV5-4 and J is TRBJ2-2; unclear D gene. CDR1 and CDR2 (germline): SGHNT, YYREEE (reference sequence). Trimming stripped 3 bases from V and 4 bases from J, with 7 bases between. This CDR3 is built from 13 residues. The DNA for the CDR3 is TGTGCCAGCAGCTATTGGAGCACCGGGGAGCTGTTTTTT. Protein: CASSYWSTGELFF.

V usage is TRBV19 and J usage is TRBJ2-7; 7 positions agree with TRBD2. With V trimmed by 9 bases and J by 0 bases, 8 bases remained unmatched. The CDR3 is 14 residues long. The germline gives CDR1 LNHDA, CDR2 SQIVND (reference sequence). As DNA, the CDR3 is TGTGCCAGCGCGACTGTAGCGGGCTCCTACGAGCAGTACTTC. Its protein product is CASATVAGSYEQYF.

The V and J genes are TRBV4-3 and TRBJ1-3; D uncertain. The CDR3 extends over 17 amino acids. V lost 0 bases, J lost 0 bases, and 12 bases lay in between. CDR1 is LGHNA, CDR2 YSLEER, per germline. CDR3 bases: TGCGCCAGCAGCCAAGAGGGCCTTTGGACCTCTGGAAACACCATATATTTT. This sequence encodes CASSQEGLWTSGNTIYF.

This clone is a singleton in its sample. The chain couples TRBV11-2 to TRBJ1-5; TRBD1 is a possible D gene (5 bases). Trimming pared 2 bases from V and 0 bases from J, leaving 8 bases between. CDR1 and CDR2 from the germline V gene are SGHAT and FQNNGV. The CDR3 extends over 15 amino acids. CDR3 bases: TGTGCCAGCAGCTTAAAGGGGTTTAGCAATCAGCCCCAGCATTTT. Translated, it gives CASSLKGFSNQPQHF.

The V gene is TRBV2, the J gene TRBJ1-2; 7 bases align to TRBD1. This CDR3 has 15 amino acids. Germline values: CDR1 SNHLY, CDR2 FYNNEI. With V trimmed by 0 bases and J by 7 bases, 8 bases remained unmatched. The CDR3 is CASSEAGAGGCGYTF. The CDR3 region has the DNA TGTGCCAGCAGTGAAGCAGGGGCAGGGGGATGTGGCTACACCTTC.

V and J are TRBV11-1 and TRBJ2-7; 11 nucleotides agree with TRBD1. Looked up from germline, CDR1 is SGHAT and CDR2 is FQDESV (reference sequence). Trimming at V came to 5 bases and at J to 4 bases, leaving 4 bases not matched to a gene. CDR3 length equals 14 residues. CDR3 loop: CASSPRDRGYEQYF. The CDR3 coding sequence is TGTGCCAGCAGCCCCCGGGACAGGGGGTACGAGCAGTACTTC.

The rearrangement joins TRBV7-8 to TRBJ1-2, with D perhaps TRBD1 (5 bases). Looked up from germline, CDR1 is SGHVS and CDR2 is FQNEAQ. V shed 1 base and J shed 5 bases, with 11 bases lying between them. The CDR3 is 14 residues long. The CDR3 here is CASSLGGGEYGYTF. CDR3 bases: TGTGCCAGCAGCTTAGGGGGCGGGGAGTATGGCTACACCTTC.

This clone was recorded a few times. The V gene is TRBV6-5, the J gene TRBJ1-2; no clear D. CDR3 length equals 11 residues. With 8 bases removed from V and 3 bases from J, the gap between germline ends came to 7 bases. Germline V lookup: CDR1 MNHEY, CDR2 SVGAGI. CDR3 nucleotides: TGTGCCAGCGCCGGGTACTATGGCTACACCTTC. This codes for CASAGYYGYTF.

V is TRBV30 and J is TRBJ1-5; 7 bases line up with TRBD1. CDR1 and CDR2 (germline): GTSNPN, SVGIG (reference sequence). V shed 2 bases, J shed 7 bases, and the junction held 5 bases outside the gene matches. This CDR3 has 13 residues. The CDR3 loop is CAWSRGGEQPQHF. For the CDR3, the DNA is TGTGCCTGGAGTCGAGGGGGCGAGCAGCCCCAGCATTTT.

J is TRBJ1-1 and V is TRBV5-1; 8 bases match TRBD1. Looked up from germline, CDR1 is SGHRS and CDR2 is YFSETQ. V was clipped by 2 bases and J by 4 bases; unmatched bases: 4. The CDR3 length is 14 residues. DNA of the CDR3: TGCGCCAGCAGCTTCGGACAGGGAAGCACTGAAGCTTTCTTT. Its translation is CASSFGQGSTEAFF. Combining the CDR3 with reference TRBV5-1 and TRBJ1-1 gives the whole variable domain KAGVTQTPRYLIKTRGQQVTLSCSPISGHRSVSWYQQTPGQGLQFLFEYFSETQRNKGNFPGRFSGRQFSNSRSEMNVSTLELGDSALYLCASSFGQGSTEAFFGQGTRLTVV.

The chain employs TRBV5-1 and TRBJ2-2, with 11 bases that match TRBD2. With 0 bases clipped from V and 1 base from J, the junction kept 5 bases outside the gene matches. Germline V gene sequence: CDR1 SGHRS, CDR2 YFSETQ. The CDR3 loop spans 18 amino acids. The CDR3 here is CASSLGLAGGKNTGELFF. The CDR3 DNA is TGCGCCAGCAGCTTGGGTCTAGCGGGGGGCAAGAACACCGGGGAGCTGTTTTTT.

The genes are TRBV5-1 and TRBJ2-3; maybe TRBD1 (6 bases). This CDR3 is 15 amino acids long. The germline CDR1 and CDR2 sequences are SGHRS and YFSETQ. The V end lost 0 bases, the J end lost 6 bases, and 14 bases lay between the germline ends. DNA for the CDR3: TGCGCCAGCAGCTTGGGGGGTAGCGACAGGGATACGCAGTATTTT. This gives the protein CASSLGGSDRDTQYF.

The rearrangement links TRBV19 to TRBJ1-2; TRBD1 agrees at 7 bases. Germline V gene data show CDR1 as LNHDA and CDR2 as SQIVND (reference sequence). The ends lost 7 bases at V and 8 bases at J; junction bases unmatched: 16. The CDR3 has 15 amino acids. CDR3 amino acids: CASNEPRDRRGGYTF. Written as DNA, the CDR3 is TGTGCCAGTAACGAACCTCGGGACAGACGGGGCGGCTACACCTTC. Full variable domain (outside the CDR3, taken from reference TRBV19 and TRBJ1-2): DGGITQSPKYLFRKEGQNVTLSCEQNLNHDAMYWYRQDPGQGLRLIYYSQIVNDFQKGDIAEGYSVSREKKESFPLTVTSAQKNPTAFYLCASNEPRDRRGGYTFGSGTRLTVV.

The J gene is TRBJ2-7, the V gene TRBV19, with D possibly being TRBD1 (5 bases). The V end lost 3 bases, the J end lost 5 bases, and 17 bases lay between the germline ends. This CDR3 has 15 amino acids. The germline V gene encodes CDR1 LNHDA and CDR2 SQIVND (reference sequence). The CDR3 is CASSIRQGVTDEQYF. The CDR3 DNA reads as TGTGCCAGTAGTATCCGCCAGGGTGTGACGGACGAGCAGTACTTC.

The chain couples TRBV7-9 to TRBJ1-1, with no clear D. This CDR3 is 12 amino acids long. The V gene's germline CDR1 is SEHNR and CDR2 FQNEAQ (reference sequence). Trimming stripped 1 base from V and 8 bases from J, with 8 bases between. DNA of the CDR3: TGTGCCAGCAGCTTAGACGCTTCCGAAGCTTTCTTT. It encodes CASSLDASEAFF.

This clone showed up just once. The chain couples TRBV7-2 to TRBJ2-7; TRBD1 agrees at 7 bases. The CDR3 covers 16 residues. CDR1 is SGHTA, CDR2 FQGNSA, per germline. The V gene end was trimmed by 3 bases and the J gene end by 2 bases; junction bases not matched to a gene: 10. The CDR3 loop reads CASSFGSGQLPYEQYF. Here the CDR3 DNA reads TGTGCCAGCAGCTTTGGATCGGGACAGTTACCCTACGAGCAGTACTTC.

V and J are TRBV19 and TRBJ1-1; possible D gene TRBD1, 5 bases. V was trimmed by 8 bases and J by 10 bases, leaving 11 bases between them. The CDR3 totals 10 residues. The germline CDR1 and CDR2 sequences are LNHDA and SQIVND (reference sequence). CDR3 nucleotide sequence: TGTGCCAGTTTCCGCGGGGGAGCTTTCTTT. Translated, it gives CASFRGGAFF. Variable domain in full (rest from reference TRBV19 and TRBJ1-1): DGGITQSPKYLFRKEGQNVTLSCEQNLNHDAMYWYRQDPGQGLRLIYYSQIVNDFQKGDIAEGYSVSREKKESFPLTVTSAQKNPTAFYLCASFRGGAFFGQGTRLTVV.

This clone has just one count. The chain has TRBV29-1 and TRBJ2-1, with TRBD1 identical over 9 bases. Losses at the gene ends were 6 bases for V and 1 base for J; bases not matched to a gene: 16. Germline loops: CDR1 SQVTM, CDR2 ANQGSEA. This CDR3 is 18 amino acids long. The CDR3 DNA is TGCAGCGTCGGGGACAGGGTAGCCCTTAGCAGTTCCTACAATGAGCAGTTCTTC. It encodes CSVGDRVALSSSYNEQFF.

The rearrangement joins TRBV18 to TRBJ1-6; 7 nucleotides line up with TRBD1. The V and J ends lost 2 bases and 7 bases, in that order; junction bases with no gene match: 8. CDR3 size: 16 residues. Germline loops: CDR1 KGHSH, CDR2 LQKENI. CDR3 in DNA: TGTGCCAGCTCACCAACTGACAGGGCGACAAATTCACCCCTCCACTTT. This encodes CASSPTDRATNSPLHF.

This clone has a count of ten or more. This chain uses TRBV6-1 with TRBJ2-7; 9 bases are a match to TRBD1. Per germline, CDR1 MNHNS and CDR2 SASEGT. V lost 7 bases, J lost 6 bases, and 7 bases stayed unmatched. The CDR3 length is 13 residues. CDR3 coding DNA: TGTGCCAGCAAAAGGACAGGGGTCGGCGAGCAGTACTTC. Its translation is CASKRTGVGEQYF.

The chain joins TRBV29-1 to TRBJ1-1; TRBD1 matches at 9 bases. Germline V gene lookup returns CDR1 SQVTM and CDR2 ANQGSEA. CDR3 length equals 14 residues. The V segment lost 3 bases and the J segment 5 bases; nucleotides outside the gene matches: 7. CDR3: CSVERDREKTEAFF. CDR3 bases: TGCAGCGTTGAGAGGGACAGGGAAAAAACTGAAGCTTTCTTT.

The chain uses TRBV28 and TRBJ2-3; D gene uncertain. Trimming removed 6 bases at V and 3 bases at J, with 13 bases between. CDR3 length: 14 residues. CDR1 MDHEN and CDR2 SYDVKM come from the germline V gene. CDR3 bases: TGTGCCAGCAGCTTCGCCCGGCGTACAGATACGCAGTATTTT. Its translation is CASSFARRTDTQYF.

V usage is TRBV5-6 and J usage is TRBJ1-1, with D possibly TRBD1 on 5 matching bases. Trimming left V 4 bases short and J 9 bases short, with 16 bases between. Germline loops: CDR1 SGHDT, CDR2 YYEEEE. The CDR3 runs 13 residues. CDR3 nucleotide sequence: TGTGCCAGCAGCATTGATCGGGACGGGCAAGCTTTCTTT. It translates to CASSIDRDGQAFF.

The chain carries TRBV5-4 and TRBJ2-6, with D unclear. Germline CDR1 SGHNT, CDR2 YYREEE (reference sequence). V lost 3 bases to trimming and J lost 2 bases, with 6 bases between them. CDR3 length equals 14 residues. The CDR3 loop reads CASSSRTGANVLTF. The CDR3 region has the DNA TGTGCCAGCAGCTCGAGAACTGGGGCCAACGTCCTGACTTTC.

The rearrangement links TRBV10-3 to TRBJ2-3; TRBD1 aligns across 9 bases. The germline V gene encodes CDR1 ENHRY and CDR2 SYGVKD. Losses at the gene ends were 3 bases for V and 2 bases for J; bases not matched to a gene: 12. This CDR3 spans 18 amino acids. CDR3 coding DNA: TGTGCCATCAGTGACCGGGACAGGGACAGCGGGGACACAGATACGCAGTATTTT. This translates into CAISDRDRDSGDTDTQYF.

This rearrangement joins TRBV18 to TRBJ1-3; a possible D gene is TRBD1 (5 bases). V shed 0 bases and J shed 2 bases, with 8 bases lying between them. Germline V gene sequence: CDR1 KGHSH, CDR2 LQKENI. CDR3 size: 15 residues. The CDR3 is CASSPPMGAGNTIYF. The CDR3 bases are TGTGCCAGCTCACCACCGATGGGGGCTGGAAACACCATATATTTT.

The rearrangement links TRBV11-2 to TRBJ2-3, with D perhaps matching TRBD2 (5 bases). Between the trimmed V and J ends, which lost 5 bases and 8 bases, there was a span of 20 bases. Germline V gene sequence: CDR1 SGHAT, CDR2 FQNNGV. The CDR3 loop spans 15 amino acids. CDR3 region: CASSPTAGPVGTQYF. The CDR3 region has the DNA TGTGCCAGCAGCCCTACGGCGGGTCCCGTAGGTACGCAGTATTTT.

The sample holds a few counts of this clone. The chain has TRBV19 and TRBJ1-2, with a tentative D call TRBD1 (6 bases). Per the germline V gene, CDR1 is LNHDA and CDR2 is SQIVND (reference sequence). Trimming stripped 3 bases from V and 7 bases from J, with 15 bases between. This CDR3 has 14 residues. Here the CDR3 DNA reads TGTGCCAGTAGTATGGGGGCCTTGGAGGGTGGCTACACCTTC. Translation gives CASSMGALEGGYTF.